A selection of T cell receptor beta chains follows, all from one sample in a study of shared clonotypes between healthy human individuals. Libraries were prepared by immunoSEQ multiplex PCR; TCRdb keeps only in-frame clonotypes and omits some of them. The data contain over 2 million clones, 90% to 95% of them singletons. The material sequenced was naive CD4+ T cells sorted from blood. These receptors were collected from a man between 18 and 35 years old in good health. The CDR3 runs from the conserved cysteine through the conserved F or W. The D gene is left open where the match is weak. Size values are once, few and many counts, or a class for expanded clones, and some rows have none.

cdr3_length: 15
d_call: NA
v_call: TRBV5-1
clone_size: NA
j_call: TRBJ2-2
cdr3_aa: CASSFLDRNTGELFF
cdr3_nt: TGCGCCAGCAGCTTCCTGGACAGGAACACCGGGGAGCTGTTTTTT

cdr3_length: 14
d_call: NA
v_call: TRBV5-1
clone_size: NA
j_call: TRBJ2-7
cdr3_aa: CASSIGTTPHEQYF
cdr3_nt: TGCGCCAGCAGCATCGGGACAACACCCCACGAGCAGTACTTC

cdr3_length: 15
d_call: NA
v_call: TRBV10-3
clone_size: NA
j_call: TRBJ2-1
cdr3_aa: CAISESGGTYNEQFF
cdr3_nt: TGTGCCATCAGTGAGTCCGGGGGTACCTACAATGAGCAGTTCTTC

cdr3_length: 12
d_call: NA
v_call: TRBV18
clone_size: NA
j_call: TRBJ2-1
cdr3_aa: CASSPLNNEQFF
cdr3_nt: TGTGCCAGCTCACCGCTCAACAATGAGCAGTTCTTC

cdr3_length: 16
d_call: TRBD1
v_call: TRBV2
clone_size: NA
j_call: TRBJ2-2
cdr3_aa: CASSTGQGTNTGELFF
cdr3_nt: TGTGCCAGCAGTACTGGACAGGGGACGAACACCGGGGAGCTGTTTTTT

cdr3_length: 18
d_call: NA
v_call: TRBV7-2
clone_size: NA
j_call: TRBJ2-7
cdr3_aa: CASSLRSPATSESYEQYF
cdr3_nt: TGTGCCAGCAGCTTAAGGTCGCCGGCGACTAGTGAGTCCTACGAGCAGTACTTC

cdr3_length: 13
d_call: TRBD1
v_call: TRBV28
clone_size: NA
j_call: TRBJ1-2
cdr3_aa: CASIRQGAYGYTF
cdr3_nt: TGTGCCAGCATTCGACAGGGGGCCTATGGCTACACCTTC

cdr3_length: 16
d_call: TRBD1
v_call: TRBV5-4
clone_size: NA
j_call: TRBJ2-7
cdr3_aa: CASSLPPGQGTYEQYF
cdr3_nt: TGTGCCAGCAGCTTGCCTCCGGGACAGGGAACCTACGAGCAGTACTTC

cdr3_length: 16
d_call: NA
v_call: TRBV19
clone_size: NA
j_call: TRBJ2-3
cdr3_aa: CASSSGAVSSTDTQYF
cdr3_nt: TGTGCCAGTAGTTCGGGGGCTGTATCTAGCACAGATACGCAGTATTTT

cdr3_length: 16
d_call: NA
v_call: TRBV11-2
clone_size: NA
j_call: TRBJ1-6
cdr3_aa: CASSLDNSNYNSPLHF
cdr3_nt: TGTGCCAGCAGCTTAGATAACAGCAACTATAATTCACCCCTCCACTTT

cdr3_length: 14
d_call: NA
v_call: TRBV18
clone_size: NA
j_call: TRBJ1-5
cdr3_aa: CASSPGTSNQPQHF
cdr3_nt: TGTGCCAGCTCACCTGGGACCTCCAATCAGCCCCAGCATTTT

cdr3_length: 15
d_call: NA
v_call: TRBV19
clone_size: NA
j_call: TRBJ1-1
cdr3_aa: CASSMVRGLNTEAFF
cdr3_nt: TGTGCCAGTAGTATGGTGAGGGGATTAAACACTGAAGCTTTCTTT

cdr3_length: 15
d_call: NA
v_call: TRBV4-1
clone_size: NA
j_call: TRBJ2-3
cdr3_aa: CASSPTRASTDTQYF
cdr3_nt: TGCGCCAGCAGCCCCACCCGGGCGAGCACTGATACGCAGTATTTT

cdr3_length: 16
d_call: NA
v_call: TRBV6-1
clone_size: NA
j_call: TRBJ2-6
cdr3_aa: CASSEPQGSGANVLTF
cdr3_nt: TGTGCCAGCAGTGAACCACAAGGGTCTGGGGCCAACGTCCTGACTTTC

cdr3_length: 15
d_call: TRBD1
v_call: TRBV28
clone_size: few
j_call: TRBJ1-3
cdr3_aa: CASSSQGQGENTIYF
cdr3_nt: TGTGCCAGCAGTTCGCAAGGACAGGGAGAAAACACCATATATTTT

cdr3_length: 17
d_call: TRBD1
v_call: TRBV28
clone_size: NA
j_call: TRBJ1-5
cdr3_aa: CASSRDRKVGIQEPQHF
cdr3_nt: TGTGCCAGCAGCAGGGACAGGAAGGTGGGAATTCAGGAGCCCCAGCATTTT

cdr3_length: 17
d_call: NA
v_call: TRBV4-1
clone_size: NA
j_call: TRBJ1-2
cdr3_aa: CASSHPGLGSSGYGYAF
cdr3_nt: TGCGCCAGCAGCCATCCCGGACTGGGCTCCTCGGGCTATGGCTACGCCTTC

cdr3_length: 18
d_call: TRBD1
v_call: TRBV2
clone_size: NA
j_call: TRBJ1-6
cdr3_aa: CASSYRTGSSSYNSPLHF
cdr3_nt: TGTGCCAGCAGTTATCGGACAGGGTCTAGCTCCTATAATTCACCCCTCCACTTT

cdr3_length: 18
d_call: TRBD2
v_call: TRBV9
clone_size: NA
j_call: TRBJ2-2
cdr3_aa: CASSVGQTPGLYTGELFF
cdr3_nt: TGTGCCAGCAGCGTAGGCCAGACTCCGGGACTATACACCGGGGAGCTGTTTTTT

cdr3_length: 13
d_call: NA
v_call: TRBV7-7
clone_size: NA
j_call: TRBJ2-5
cdr3_aa: CASSLDRSETQYF
cdr3_nt: TGTGCTAGCAGCTTAGACAGGTCGGAGACCCAGTACTTC

cdr3_length: 14
d_call: NA
v_call: TRBV6-5
clone_size: NA
j_call: TRBJ2-2
cdr3_aa: CASTPGGNTGELFF
cdr3_nt: TGTGCCAGCACCCCCGGGGGGAACACCGGGGAGCTGTTTTTT

cdr3_length: 16
d_call: NA
v_call: TRBV27
clone_size: NA
j_call: TRBJ2-1
cdr3_aa: CASSGSSVPAYNEQFF
cdr3_nt: TGTGCCAGCAGTGGGTCCTCGGTCCCGGCCTACAATGAGCAGTTCTTC